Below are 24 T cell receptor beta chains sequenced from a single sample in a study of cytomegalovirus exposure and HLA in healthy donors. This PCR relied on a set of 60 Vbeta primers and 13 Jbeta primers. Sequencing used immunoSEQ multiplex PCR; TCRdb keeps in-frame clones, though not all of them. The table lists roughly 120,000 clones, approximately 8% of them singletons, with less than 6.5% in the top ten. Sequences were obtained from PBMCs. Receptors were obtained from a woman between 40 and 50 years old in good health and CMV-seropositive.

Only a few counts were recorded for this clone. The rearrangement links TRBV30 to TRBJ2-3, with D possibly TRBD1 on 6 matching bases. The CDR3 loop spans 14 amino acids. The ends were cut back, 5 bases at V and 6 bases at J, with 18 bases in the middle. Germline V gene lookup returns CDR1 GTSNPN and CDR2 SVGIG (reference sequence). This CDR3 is CAWATGTLGDTQYF. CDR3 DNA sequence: TGTGCCTGGGCTACAGGGACCCTCGGGGATACGCAGTATTTT. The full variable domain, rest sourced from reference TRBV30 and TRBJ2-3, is SQTIHQWPATLVQPVGSPLSLECTVEGTSNPNLYWYRQAAGRGLQLLFYSVGIGQISSEVPQNLSASRPQDRQFILSSKKLLLSDSGFYLCAWATGTLGDTQYFGPGTRLTVL.

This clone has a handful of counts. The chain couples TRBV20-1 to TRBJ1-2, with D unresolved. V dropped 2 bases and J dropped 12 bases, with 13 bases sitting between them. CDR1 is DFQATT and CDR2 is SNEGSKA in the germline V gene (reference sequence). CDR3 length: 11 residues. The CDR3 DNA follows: TGCAGTGCTAGACCGGCCTTAGCGGACACCTTC. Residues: CSARPALADTF.

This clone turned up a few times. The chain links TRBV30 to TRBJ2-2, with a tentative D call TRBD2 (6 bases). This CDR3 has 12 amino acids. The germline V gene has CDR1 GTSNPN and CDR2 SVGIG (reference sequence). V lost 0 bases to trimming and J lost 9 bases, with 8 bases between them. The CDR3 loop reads CAWSVGGRELFF. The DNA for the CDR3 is TGTGCCTGGAGTGTGGGGGGTAGGGAGCTGTTTTTT.

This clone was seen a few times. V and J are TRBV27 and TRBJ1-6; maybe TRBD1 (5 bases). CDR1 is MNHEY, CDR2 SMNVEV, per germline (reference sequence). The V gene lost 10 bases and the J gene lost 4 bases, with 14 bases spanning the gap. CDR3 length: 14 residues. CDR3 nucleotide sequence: TGTGCCACCTCCTCGGGGACTTATAATTCACCCCTCCACTTT. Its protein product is CATSSGTYNSPLHF.

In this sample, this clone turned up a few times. CDR3 loop: CASSIDRFASQPQHF. The CDR3 DNA reads as TGTGCCAGTAGTATAGATCGGTTTGCCTCTCAGCCCCAGCATTTT. V is TRBV19 and J is TRBJ1-5, with D unresolved. Germline-derived CDR1 and CDR2 are LNHDA and SQIVND (reference sequence). Trimming shortened V by 0 bases and J by 6 bases, and 12 bases separated the two germline ends. This CDR3 spans 15 amino acids.

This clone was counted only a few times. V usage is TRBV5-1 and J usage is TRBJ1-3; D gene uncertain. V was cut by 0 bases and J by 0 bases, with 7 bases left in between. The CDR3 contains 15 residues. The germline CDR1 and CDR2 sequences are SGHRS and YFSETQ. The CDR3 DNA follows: TGCGCCAGCAGCTTGGCGTTTATCTCTGGAAACACCATATATTTT. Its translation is CASSLAFISGNTIYF.

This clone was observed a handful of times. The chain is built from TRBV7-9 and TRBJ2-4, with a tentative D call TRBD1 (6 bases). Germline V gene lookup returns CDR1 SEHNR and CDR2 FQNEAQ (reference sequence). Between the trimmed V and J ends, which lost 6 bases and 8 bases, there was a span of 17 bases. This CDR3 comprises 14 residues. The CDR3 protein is CASSPYRDIYIQYF. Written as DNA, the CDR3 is TGTGCCAGCAGTCCTTACCGGGACATCTACATTCAGTACTTC.

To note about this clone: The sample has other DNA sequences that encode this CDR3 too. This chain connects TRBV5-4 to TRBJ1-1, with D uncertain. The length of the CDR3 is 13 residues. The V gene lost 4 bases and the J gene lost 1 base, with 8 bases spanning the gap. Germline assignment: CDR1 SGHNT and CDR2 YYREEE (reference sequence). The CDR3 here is CASSLGGNTEAFF. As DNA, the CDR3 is TGTGCCAGCAGCCTGGGAGGGAACACTGAAGCTTTCTTT.

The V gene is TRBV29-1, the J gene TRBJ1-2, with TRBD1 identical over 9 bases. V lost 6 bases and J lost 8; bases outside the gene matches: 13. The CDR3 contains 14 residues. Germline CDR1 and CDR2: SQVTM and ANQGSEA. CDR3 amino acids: CSVVPGQGLYGYTF. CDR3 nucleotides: TGCAGCGTCGTACCGGGACAGGGATTGTACGGCTACACCTTC. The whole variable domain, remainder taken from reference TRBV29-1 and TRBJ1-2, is SAVISQKPSRDICQRGTSLTIQCQVDSQVTMMFWYRQQPGQSLTLIATANQGSEATYESGFVIDKFPISRPNLTFSTLTVSNMSPEDSSIYLCSVVPGQGLYGYTFGSGTRLTVV.

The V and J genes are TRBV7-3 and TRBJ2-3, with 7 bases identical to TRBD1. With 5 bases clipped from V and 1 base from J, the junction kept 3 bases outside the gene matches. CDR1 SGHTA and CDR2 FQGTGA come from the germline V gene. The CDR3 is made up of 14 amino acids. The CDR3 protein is CASSAGQGTDTQYF. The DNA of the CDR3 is TGTGCCAGCAGCGCCGGACAGGGCACAGATACGCAGTATTTT.

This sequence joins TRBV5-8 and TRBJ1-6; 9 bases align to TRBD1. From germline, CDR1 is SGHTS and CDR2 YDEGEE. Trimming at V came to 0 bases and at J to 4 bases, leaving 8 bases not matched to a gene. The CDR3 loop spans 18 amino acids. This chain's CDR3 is CASSLDGTGLQYNSPLHF. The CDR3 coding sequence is TGTGCCAGCAGCTTGGACGGGACAGGGCTTCAATATAATTCACCCCTCCACTTT.

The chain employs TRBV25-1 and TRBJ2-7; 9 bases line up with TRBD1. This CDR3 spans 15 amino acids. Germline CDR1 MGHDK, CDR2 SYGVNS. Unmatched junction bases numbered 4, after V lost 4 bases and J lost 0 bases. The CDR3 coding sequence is TGTGCCAGCAGTGGAGGGACAGGGAGCTCCTACGAGCAGTACTTC. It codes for CASSGGTGSSYEQYF.

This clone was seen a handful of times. The CDR3 bases are TGTGCCAGCAGTGAAGCGCTTCCTAGGAGCTATGGCTACACCTTC. Translating it yields CASSEALPRSYGYTF. The chain is built from TRBV2 and TRBJ1-2, with no clear D. Between the trimmed V and J ends, which lost 0 bases and 4 bases, there was a span of 12 bases. Per the germline V gene, CDR1 is SNHLY and CDR2 is FYNNEI. The CDR3 spans 15 residues.

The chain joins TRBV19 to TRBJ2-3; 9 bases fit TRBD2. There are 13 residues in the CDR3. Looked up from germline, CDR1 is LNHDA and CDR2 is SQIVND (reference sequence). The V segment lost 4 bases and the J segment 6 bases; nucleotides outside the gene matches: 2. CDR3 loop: CASSTLAGDTQYF. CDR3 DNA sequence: TGTGCCAGTAGTACGCTAGCGGGGGATACGCAGTATTTT.

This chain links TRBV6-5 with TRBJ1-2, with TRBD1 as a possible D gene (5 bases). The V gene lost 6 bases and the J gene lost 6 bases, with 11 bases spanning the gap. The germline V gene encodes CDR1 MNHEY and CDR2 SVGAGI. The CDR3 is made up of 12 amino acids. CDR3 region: CASSDGGDGYTF. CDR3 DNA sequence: TGTGCCAGCAGCGACGGGGGGGATGGCTACACCTTC.

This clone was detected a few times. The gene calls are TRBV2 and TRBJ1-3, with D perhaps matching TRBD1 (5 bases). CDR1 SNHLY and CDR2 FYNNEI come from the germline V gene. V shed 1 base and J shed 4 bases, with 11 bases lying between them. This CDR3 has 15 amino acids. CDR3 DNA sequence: TGTGCCAGCAGTGAAGTAAGGGGTTCGGGAAACACCATATATTTT. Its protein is CASSEVRGSGNTIYF.

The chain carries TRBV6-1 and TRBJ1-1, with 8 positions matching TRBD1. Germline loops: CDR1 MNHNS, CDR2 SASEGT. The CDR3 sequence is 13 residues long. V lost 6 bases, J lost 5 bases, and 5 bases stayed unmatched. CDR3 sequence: CASRRQGQTEAFF. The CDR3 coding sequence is TGTGCCAGCAGGAGACAGGGGCAGACTGAAGCTTTCTTT.

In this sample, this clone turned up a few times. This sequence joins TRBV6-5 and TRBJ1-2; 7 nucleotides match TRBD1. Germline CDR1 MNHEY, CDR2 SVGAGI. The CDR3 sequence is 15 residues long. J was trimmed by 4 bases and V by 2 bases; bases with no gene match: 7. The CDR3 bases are TGTGCCAGCAGTTACACTCGTGGACAGGTCTATGGCTACACCTTC. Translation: CASSYTRGQVYGYTF.

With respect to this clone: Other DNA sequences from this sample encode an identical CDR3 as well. CDR3 loop: CASSLSGGSYNEQFF. CDR3 in DNA: TGTGCCAGCAGCTTGAGCGGGGGCTCCTACAATGAGCAGTTCTTC. The chain carries TRBV11-3 and TRBJ2-1; 8 positions match TRBD2. Trimming cost V 3 bases and J 0 bases; bases outside gene matches: 1. Germline V gives CDR1 SGHNT, CDR2 YENEEA. The CDR3 extends over 15 amino acids.

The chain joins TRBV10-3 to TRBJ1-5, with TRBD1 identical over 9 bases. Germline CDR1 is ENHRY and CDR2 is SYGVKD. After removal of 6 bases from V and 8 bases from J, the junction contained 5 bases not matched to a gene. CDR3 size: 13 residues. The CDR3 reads CAIRWDREEPQHF. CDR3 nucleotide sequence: TGTGCCATCAGATGGGACAGGGAAGAGCCCCAGCATTTT.

The CDR3 DNA sequence: TGTGCCAGCAAGACAGATAGCAATCAGCCCCAGCATTTT. This translates into CASKTDSNQPQHF. The chain has TRBV2 and TRBJ1-5, with a possible D match to TRBD1 (5 bases). CDR1 and CDR2 (germline): SNHLY, FYNNEI. The CDR3 runs 13 residues. V was pared by 7 bases and J by 0 bases, with 7 bases between.

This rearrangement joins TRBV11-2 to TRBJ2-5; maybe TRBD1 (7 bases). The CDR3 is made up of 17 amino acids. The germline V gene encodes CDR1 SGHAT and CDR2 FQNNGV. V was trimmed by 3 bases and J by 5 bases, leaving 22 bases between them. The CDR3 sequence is CASSLAPTAGGGETQYF. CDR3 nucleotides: TGTGCCAGCAGCTTGGCCCCGACGGCAGGGGGAGGTGAGACCCAGTACTTC.

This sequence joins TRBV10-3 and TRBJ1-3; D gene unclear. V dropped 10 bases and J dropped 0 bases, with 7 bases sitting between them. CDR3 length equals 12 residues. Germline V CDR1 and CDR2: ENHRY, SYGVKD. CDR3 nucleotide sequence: TGTGCCAGCGGTTACTCTGGAAACACCATATATTTT. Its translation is CASGYSGNTIYF.

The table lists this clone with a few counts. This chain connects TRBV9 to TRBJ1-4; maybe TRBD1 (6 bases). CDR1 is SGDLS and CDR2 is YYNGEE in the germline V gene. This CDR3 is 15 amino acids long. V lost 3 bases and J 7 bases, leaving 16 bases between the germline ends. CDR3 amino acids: CASSEGFPDSEKLFF. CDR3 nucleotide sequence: TGTGCCAGCAGCGAGGGGTTTCCGGACAGTGAAAAACTGTTTTTT.